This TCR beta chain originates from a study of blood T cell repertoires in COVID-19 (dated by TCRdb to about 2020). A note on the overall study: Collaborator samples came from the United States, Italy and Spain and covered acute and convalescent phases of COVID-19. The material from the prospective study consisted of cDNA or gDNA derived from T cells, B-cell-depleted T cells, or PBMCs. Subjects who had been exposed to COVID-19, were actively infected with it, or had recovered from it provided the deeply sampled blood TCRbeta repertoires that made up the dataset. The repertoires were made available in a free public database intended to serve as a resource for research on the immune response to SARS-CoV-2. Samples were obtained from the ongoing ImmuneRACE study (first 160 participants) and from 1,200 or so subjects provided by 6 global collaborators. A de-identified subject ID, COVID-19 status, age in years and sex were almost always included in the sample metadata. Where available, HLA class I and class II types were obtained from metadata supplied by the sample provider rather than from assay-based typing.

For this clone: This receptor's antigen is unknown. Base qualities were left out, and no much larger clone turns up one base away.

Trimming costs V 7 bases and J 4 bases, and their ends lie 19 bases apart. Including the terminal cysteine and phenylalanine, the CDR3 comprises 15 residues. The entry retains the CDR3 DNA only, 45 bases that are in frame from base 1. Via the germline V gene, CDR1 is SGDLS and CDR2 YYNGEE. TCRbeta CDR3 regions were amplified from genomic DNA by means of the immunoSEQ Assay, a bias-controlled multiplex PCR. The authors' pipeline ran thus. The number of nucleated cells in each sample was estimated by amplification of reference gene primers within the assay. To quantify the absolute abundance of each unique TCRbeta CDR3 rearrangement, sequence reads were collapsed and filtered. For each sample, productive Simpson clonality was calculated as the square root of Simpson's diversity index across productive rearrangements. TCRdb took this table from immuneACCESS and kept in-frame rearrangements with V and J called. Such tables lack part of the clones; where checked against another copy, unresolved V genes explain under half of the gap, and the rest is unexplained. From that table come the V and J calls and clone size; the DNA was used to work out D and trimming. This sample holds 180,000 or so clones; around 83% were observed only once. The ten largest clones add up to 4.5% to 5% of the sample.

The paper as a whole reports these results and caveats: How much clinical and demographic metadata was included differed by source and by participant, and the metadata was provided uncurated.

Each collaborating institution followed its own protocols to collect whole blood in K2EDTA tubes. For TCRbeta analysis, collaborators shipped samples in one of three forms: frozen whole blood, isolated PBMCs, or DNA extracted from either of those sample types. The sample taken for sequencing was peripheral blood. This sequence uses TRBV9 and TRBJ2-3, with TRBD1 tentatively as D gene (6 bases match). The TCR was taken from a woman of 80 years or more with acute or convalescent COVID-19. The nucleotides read TGTGCCAGCCGCCACACAGGGTATGGTGCAGATACGCAGTATTTT. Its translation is CASRHTGYGADTQYF.